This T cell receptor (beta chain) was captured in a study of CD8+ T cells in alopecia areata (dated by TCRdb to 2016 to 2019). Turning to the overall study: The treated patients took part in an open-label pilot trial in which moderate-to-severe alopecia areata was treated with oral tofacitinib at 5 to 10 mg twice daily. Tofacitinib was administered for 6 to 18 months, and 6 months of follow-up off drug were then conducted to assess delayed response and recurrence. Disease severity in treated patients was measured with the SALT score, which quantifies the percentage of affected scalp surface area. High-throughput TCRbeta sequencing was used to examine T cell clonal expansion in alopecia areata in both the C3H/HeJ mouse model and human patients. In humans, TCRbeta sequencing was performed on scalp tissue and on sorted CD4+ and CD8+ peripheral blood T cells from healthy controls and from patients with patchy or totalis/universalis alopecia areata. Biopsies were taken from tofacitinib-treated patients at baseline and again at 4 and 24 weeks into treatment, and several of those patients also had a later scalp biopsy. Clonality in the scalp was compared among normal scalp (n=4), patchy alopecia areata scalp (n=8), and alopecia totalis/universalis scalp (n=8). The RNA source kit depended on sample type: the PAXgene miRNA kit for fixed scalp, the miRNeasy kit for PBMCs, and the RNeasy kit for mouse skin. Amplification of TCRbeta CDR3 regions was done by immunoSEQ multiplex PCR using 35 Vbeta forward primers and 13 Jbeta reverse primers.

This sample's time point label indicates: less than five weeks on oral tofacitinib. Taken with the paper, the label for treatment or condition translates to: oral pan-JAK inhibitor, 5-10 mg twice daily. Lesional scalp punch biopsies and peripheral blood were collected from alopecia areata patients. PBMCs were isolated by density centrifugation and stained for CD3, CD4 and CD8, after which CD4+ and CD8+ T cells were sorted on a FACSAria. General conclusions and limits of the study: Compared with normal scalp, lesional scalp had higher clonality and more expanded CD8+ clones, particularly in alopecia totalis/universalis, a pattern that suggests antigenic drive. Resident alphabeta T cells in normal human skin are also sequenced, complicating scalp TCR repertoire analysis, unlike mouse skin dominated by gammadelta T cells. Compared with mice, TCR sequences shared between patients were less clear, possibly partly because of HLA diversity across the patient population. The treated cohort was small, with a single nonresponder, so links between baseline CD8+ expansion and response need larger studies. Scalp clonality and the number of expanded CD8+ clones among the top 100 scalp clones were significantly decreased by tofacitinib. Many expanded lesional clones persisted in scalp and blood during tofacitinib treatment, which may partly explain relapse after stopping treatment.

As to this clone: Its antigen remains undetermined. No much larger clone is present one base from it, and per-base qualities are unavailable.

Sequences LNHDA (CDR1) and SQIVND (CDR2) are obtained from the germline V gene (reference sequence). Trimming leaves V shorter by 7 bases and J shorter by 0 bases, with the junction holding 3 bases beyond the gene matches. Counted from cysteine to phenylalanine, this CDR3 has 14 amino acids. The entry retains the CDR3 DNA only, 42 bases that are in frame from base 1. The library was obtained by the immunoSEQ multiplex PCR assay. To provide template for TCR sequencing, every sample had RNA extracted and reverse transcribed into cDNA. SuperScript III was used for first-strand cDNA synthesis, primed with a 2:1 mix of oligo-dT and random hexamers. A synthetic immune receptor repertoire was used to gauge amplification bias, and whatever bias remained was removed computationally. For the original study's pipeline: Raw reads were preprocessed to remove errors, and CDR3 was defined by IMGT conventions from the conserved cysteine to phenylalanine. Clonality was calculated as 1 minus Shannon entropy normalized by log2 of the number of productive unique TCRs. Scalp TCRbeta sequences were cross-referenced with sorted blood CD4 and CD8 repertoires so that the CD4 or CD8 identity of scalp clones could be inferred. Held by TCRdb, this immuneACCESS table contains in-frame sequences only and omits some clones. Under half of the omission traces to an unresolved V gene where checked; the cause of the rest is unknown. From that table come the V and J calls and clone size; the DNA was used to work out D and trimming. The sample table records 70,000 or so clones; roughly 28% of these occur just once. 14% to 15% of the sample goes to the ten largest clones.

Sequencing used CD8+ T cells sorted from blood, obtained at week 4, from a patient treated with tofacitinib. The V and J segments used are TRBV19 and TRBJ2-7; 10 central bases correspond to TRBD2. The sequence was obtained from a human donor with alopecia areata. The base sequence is TGTGCCAGTACTAGCGGGGGCAGCTCCTACGAGCAGTACTTC. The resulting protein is CASTSGGSSYEQYF. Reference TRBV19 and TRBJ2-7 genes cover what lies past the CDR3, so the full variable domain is DGGITQSPKYLFRKEGQNVTLSCEQNLNHDAMYWYRQDPGQGLRLIYYSQIVNDFQKGDIAEGYSVSREKKESFPLTVTSAQKNPTAFYLCASTSGGSSYEQYFGPGTRLTVT.